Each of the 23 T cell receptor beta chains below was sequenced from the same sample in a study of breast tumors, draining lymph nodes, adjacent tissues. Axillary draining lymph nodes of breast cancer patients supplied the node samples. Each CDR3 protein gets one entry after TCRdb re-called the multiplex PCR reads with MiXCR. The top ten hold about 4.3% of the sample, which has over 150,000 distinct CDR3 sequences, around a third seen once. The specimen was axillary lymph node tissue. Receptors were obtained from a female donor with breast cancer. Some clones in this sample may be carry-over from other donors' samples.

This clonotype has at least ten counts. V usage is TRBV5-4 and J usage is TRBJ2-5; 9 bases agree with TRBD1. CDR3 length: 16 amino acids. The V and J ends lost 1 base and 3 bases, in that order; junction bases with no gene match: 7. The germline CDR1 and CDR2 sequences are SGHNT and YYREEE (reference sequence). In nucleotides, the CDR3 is TGTGCCAGCAGCTTGTCAATAGGACAGGGGAAAGAGACCCAGTACTTC. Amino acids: CASSLSIGQGKETQYF.

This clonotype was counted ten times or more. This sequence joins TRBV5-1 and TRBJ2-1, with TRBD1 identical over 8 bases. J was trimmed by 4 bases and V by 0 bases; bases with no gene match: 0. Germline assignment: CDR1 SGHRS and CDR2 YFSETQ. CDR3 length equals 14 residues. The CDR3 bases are TGCGCCAGCAGCTTGGGGACAGGGTACAATGAGCAGTTCTTC. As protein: CASSLGTGYNEQFF.

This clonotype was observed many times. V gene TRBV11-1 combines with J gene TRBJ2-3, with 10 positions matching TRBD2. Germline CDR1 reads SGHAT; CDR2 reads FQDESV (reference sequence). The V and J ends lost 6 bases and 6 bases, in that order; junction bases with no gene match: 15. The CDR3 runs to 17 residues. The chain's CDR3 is CASSAMGSGGARDTQYF. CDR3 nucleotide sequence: TGTGCCAGCAGTGCCATGGGAAGCGGGGGGGCAAGGGATACGCAGTATTTT. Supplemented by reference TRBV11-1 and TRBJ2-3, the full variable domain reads EAEVAQSPRYKITEKSQAVAFWCDPISGHATLYWYRQILGQGPELLVQFQDESVVDDSQLPKDRFSAERLKGVDSTLKIQPAELGDSAMYLCASSAMGSGGARDTQYFGPGTRLTVL.

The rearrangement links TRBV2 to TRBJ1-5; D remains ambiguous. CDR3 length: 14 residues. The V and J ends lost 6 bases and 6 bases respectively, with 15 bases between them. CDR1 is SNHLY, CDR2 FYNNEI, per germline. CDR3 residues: CASRSTPPGQPQHF. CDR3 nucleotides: TGTGCCAGCAGGAGCACACCCCCTGGTCAGCCCCAGCATTTT.

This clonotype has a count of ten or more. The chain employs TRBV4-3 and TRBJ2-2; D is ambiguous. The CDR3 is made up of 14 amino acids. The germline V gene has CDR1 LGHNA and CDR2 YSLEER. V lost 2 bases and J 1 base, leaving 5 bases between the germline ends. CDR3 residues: CASSQQLNTGELFF. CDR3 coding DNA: TGCGCCAGCAGCCAACAGCTGAACACCGGGGAGCTGTTTTTT.

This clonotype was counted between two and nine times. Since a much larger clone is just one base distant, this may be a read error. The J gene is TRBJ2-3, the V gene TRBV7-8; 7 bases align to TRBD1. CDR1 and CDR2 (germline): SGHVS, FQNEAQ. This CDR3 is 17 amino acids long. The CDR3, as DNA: TGTGCCAGCAGCTTACGAGTCCCTCTCCAGGGGACAGATCCGCAGTATTTT. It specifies CASSLRVPLQGTDPQYF. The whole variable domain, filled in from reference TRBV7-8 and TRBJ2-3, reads GAGVSQSPRYKVAKRGQDVALRCDPISGHVSLFWYQQALGQGPEFLTYFQNEAQLDKSGLPSDRFFAERPEGSVSTLKIQRTQQEDSAVYLCASSLRVPLQGTDPQYFGPGTRLTVL.

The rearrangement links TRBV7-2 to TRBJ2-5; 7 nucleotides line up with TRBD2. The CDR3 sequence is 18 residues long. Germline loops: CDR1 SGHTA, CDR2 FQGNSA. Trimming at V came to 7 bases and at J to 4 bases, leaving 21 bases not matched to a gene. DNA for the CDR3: TGTGCCAGCAAGTCTTGGGTATGGACTGCGGGAGCGGCAGAGACCCAGTACTTC. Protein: CASKSWVWTAGAAETQYF.

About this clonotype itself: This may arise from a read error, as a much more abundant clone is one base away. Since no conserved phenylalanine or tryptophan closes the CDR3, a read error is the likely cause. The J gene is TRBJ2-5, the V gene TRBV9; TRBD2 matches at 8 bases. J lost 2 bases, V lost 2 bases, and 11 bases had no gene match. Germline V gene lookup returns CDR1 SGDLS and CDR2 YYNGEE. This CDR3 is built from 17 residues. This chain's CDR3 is CASSVGAGPGGQETQYL. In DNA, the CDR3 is TGTGCCAGCAGCGTGGGAGCTGGTCCGGGGGGGCAAGAGACCCAGTACCTC.

The CDR3 DNA sequence: TGTGCCAGCAGCTGGGCCTCCGGGACTAAATACAATGAGCAGTTCTTC. Translating it yields CASSWASGTKYNEQFF. The chain is built from TRBV5-4 and TRBJ2-1; 7 bases line up with TRBD2. The V gene end was trimmed by 3 bases and the J gene end by 4 bases; junction bases not matched to a gene: 10. CDR1 is SGHNT, CDR2 YYREEE, per germline (reference sequence). This CDR3 contains 16 residues.

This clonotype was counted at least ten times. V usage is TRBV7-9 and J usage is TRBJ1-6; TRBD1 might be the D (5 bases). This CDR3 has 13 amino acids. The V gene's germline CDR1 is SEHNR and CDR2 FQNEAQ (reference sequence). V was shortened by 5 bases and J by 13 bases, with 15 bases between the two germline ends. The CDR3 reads CASSRGTQSPLHF. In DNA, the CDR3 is TGTGCCAGCAGCCGCGGGACGCAGTCGCCCCTCCACTTT.

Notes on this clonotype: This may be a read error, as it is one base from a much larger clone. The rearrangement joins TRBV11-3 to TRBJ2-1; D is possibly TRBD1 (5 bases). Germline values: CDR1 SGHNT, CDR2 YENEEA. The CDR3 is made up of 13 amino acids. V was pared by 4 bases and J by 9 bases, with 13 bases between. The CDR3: CASSSGRLTEQFF. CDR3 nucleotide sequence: TGTGCCAGCAGCTCAGGGCGCCTGACTGAGCAGTTCTTC. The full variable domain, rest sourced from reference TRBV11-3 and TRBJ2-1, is EAGVVQSPRYKIIEKKQPVAFWCNPISGHNTLYWYLQNLGQGPELLIRYENEEAVDDSQLPKDRFSAERLKGVDSTLKIQPAELGDSAVYLCASSSGRLTEQFFGPGTRLTVL.

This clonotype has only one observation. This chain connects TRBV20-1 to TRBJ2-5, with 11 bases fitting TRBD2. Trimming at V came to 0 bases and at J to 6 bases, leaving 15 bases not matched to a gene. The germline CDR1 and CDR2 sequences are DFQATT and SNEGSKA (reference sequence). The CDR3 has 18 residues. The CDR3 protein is CSARDVTSGGCETKTQYF. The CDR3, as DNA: TGCAGTGCTAGAGATGTCACTAGCGGGGGCTGCGAAACAAAGACCCAGTACTTC.

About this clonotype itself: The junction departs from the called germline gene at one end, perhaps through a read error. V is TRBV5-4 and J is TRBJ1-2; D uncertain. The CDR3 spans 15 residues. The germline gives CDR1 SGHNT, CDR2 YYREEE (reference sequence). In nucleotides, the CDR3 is TGTGCCAGCGGCTTACAGCAGGCGGCGATCTATGGCTACACCTTC. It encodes CASGLQQAAIYGYTF.

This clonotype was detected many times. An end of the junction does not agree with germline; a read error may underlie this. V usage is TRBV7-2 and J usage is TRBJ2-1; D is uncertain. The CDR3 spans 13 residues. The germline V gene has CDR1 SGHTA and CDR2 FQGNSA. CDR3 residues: CASSLFVYYEQFF. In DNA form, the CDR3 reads TGTGCCAGCAGCTTATTTGTCTACTATGAGCAGTTCTTC.

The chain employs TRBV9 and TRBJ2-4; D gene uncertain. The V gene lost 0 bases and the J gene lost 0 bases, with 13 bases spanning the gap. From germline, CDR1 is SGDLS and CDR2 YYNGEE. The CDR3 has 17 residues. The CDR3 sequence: CASSVGTALLAKNIQYF. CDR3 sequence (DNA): TGTGCCAGCAGCGTAGGGACGGCGCTCCTAGCCAAAAACATTCAGTACTTC.

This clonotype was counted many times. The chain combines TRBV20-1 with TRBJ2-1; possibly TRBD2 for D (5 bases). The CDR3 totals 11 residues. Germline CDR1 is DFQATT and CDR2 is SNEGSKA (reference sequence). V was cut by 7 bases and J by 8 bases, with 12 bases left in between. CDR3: CSVLDYYEQFF. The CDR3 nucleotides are TGCAGTGTTCTTGACTATTATGAGCAGTTCTTC.

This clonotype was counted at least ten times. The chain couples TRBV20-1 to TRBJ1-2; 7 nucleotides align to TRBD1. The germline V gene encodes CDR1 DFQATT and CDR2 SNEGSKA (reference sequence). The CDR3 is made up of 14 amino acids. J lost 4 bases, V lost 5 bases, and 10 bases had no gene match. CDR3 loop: CSAPPRQGGYGYTF. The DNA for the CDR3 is TGCAGTGCTCCACCCCGACAGGGCGGCTATGGCTACACCTTC.

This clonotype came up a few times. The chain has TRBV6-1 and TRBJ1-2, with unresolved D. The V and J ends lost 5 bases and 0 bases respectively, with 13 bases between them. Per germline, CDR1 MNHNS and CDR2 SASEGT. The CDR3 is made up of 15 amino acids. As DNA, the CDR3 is TGTGCCAGCAGTAGAGCCAAAGAGGCTAACTATGGCTACACCTTC. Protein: CASSRAKEANYGYTF.

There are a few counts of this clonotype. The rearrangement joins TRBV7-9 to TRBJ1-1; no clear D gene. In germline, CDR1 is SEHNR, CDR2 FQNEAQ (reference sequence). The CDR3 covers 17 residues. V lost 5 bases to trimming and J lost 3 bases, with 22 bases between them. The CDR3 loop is CASSARGGMGKDTEAFF. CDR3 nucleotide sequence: TGTGCCAGCAGCGCCCGGGGAGGTATGGGGAAAGACACTGAAGCTTTCTTT.

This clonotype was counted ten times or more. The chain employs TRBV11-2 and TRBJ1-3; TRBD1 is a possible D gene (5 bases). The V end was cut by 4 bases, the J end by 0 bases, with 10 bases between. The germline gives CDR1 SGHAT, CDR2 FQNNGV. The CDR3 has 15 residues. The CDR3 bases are TGTGCCAGCAGCTCCCAGGGCTCCTCTGGAAACACCATATATTTT. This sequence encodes CASSSQGSSGNTIYF.

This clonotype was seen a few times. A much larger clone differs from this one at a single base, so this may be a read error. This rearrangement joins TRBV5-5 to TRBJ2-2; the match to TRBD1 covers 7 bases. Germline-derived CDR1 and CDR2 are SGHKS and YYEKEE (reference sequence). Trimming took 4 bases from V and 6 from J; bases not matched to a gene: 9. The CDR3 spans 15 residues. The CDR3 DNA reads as TGTGCCAGCAGCGCCGGGACAGCGTTCTCCGGGGAGCTGTTTTTT. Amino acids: CASSAGTAFSGELFF.

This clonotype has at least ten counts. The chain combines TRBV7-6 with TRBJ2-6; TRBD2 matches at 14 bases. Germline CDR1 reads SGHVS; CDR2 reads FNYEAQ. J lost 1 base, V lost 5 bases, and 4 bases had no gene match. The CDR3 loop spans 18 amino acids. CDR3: CASSPGLAGESGANVLTF. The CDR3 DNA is TGTGCCAGCAGCCCGGGACTAGCGGGAGAGTCTGGGGCCAACGTCCTGACTTTC.

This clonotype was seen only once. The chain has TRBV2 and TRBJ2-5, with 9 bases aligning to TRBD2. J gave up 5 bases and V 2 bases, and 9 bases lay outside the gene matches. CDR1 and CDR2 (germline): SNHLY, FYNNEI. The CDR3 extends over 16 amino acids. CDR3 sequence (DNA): TGTGCCAGCAGTGAAAGAGGGGCGGGGGGGCTTGAGACCCAGTACTTC. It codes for CASSERGAGGLETQYF.